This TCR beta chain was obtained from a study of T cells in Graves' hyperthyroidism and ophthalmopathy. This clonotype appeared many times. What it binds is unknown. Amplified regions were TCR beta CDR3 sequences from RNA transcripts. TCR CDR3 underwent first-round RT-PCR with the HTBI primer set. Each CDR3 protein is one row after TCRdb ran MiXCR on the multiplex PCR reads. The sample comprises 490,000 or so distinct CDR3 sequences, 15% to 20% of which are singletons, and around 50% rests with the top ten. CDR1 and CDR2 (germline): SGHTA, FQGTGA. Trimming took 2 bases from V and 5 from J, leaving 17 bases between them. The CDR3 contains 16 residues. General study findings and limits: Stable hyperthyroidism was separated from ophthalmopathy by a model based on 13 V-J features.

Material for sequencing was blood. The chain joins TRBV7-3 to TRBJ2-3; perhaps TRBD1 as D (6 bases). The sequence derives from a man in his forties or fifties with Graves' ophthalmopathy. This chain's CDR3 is CASSLRTGYNIDTQYF. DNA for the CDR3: TGTGCCAGCAGCTTACGCACAGGGTACAATATAGATACGCAGTATTTT.